Listed here are 10 T cell receptor beta chains from one sample, sequenced in a study of technical replicates of blood from a handful of donors. Libraries were prepared by immunoSEQ multiplex PCR; TCRdb keeps only in-frame clonotypes and omits some of them. The data show about 70,000 clones, with roughly 94% seen just once and 0.25% held by the top ten. Material: T cells isolated from PBMCs. These receptors were collected from a human donor in good health.

The chain combines TRBV9 with TRBJ2-1; 12 bases map to TRBD2. V was pared by 4 bases and J by 9 bases, with 5 bases of the junction left unmatched. Germline-derived CDR1 and CDR2 are SGDLS and YYNGEE. This CDR3 is 14 amino acids long. CDR3 sequence reads: CASSTSGGKGEQFF. The CDR3 DNA reads as TGTGCCAGCAGCACTAGCGGGGGGAAGGGTGAGCAGTTCTTC.

The chain combines TRBV11-2 with TRBJ1-1, with D uncertain. Between the trimmed V and J ends, which lost 4 bases and 0 bases, there was a span of 9 bases. CDR3 size: 14 residues. From germline, CDR1 is SGHAT and CDR2 FQNNGV. The CDR3 DNA is TGTGCCAGCAGCTGGTCGGGGATGAACACTGAAGCTTTCTTT. It translates to CASSWSGMNTEAFF. Drawing the rest from reference TRBV11-2 and TRBJ1-1, the complete variable domain is EAGVAQSPRYKIIEKRQSVAFWCNPISGHATLYWYQQILGQGPKLLIQFQNNGVVDDSQLPKDRFSAERLKGVDSTLKIQPAKLEDSAVYLCASSWSGMNTEAFFGQGTRLTVV.

This chain links TRBV28 with TRBJ2-1, with 7 nucleotides matching TRBD2. The CDR3 has 14 amino acids. Germline V gene sequence: CDR1 MDHEN, CDR2 SYDVKM. After removal of 8 bases from V and 8 bases from J, the junction contained 12 bases not matched to a gene. Here the CDR3 DNA reads TGTGCCAGCCGAGCAGCGGGAATTATCCATGAGCAGTTCTTC. Its protein product is CASRAAGIIHEQFF.

The chain links TRBV27 to TRBJ2-4; D may be TRBD2 (6 bases). The V end lost 4 bases, the J end lost 8 bases, and 18 bases lay between the germline ends. The CDR3 consists of 15 residues. Germline V CDR1 and CDR2: MNHEY, SMNVEV (reference sequence). The CDR3 protein is CASSYSVLARDIQYF. DNA of the CDR3: TGTGCCAGCAGTTATTCTGTACTAGCCAGAGACATTCAGTACTTC.

The J gene is TRBJ2-2, the V gene TRBV5-1; 8 bases fit TRBD2. This CDR3 has 16 residues. CDR1 and CDR2 (germline): SGHRS, YFSETQ. The V gene end was trimmed by 5 bases and the J gene end by 0 bases; junction bases not matched to a gene: 6. CDR3 DNA: TGCGCCAGCAGATCTAGCGGGCCAACGAACACCGGGGAGCTGTTTTTT. Encoded protein: CASRSSGPTNTGELFF.

A single count supports this clone. The gene calls are TRBV9 and TRBJ1-4; D is unclear. This CDR3 is built from 13 residues. V was trimmed by 4 bases and J by 8 bases, leaving 12 bases between them. In germline, CDR1 is SGDLS, CDR2 YYNGEE. CDR3 DNA sequence: TGTGCCAGCAGCTCCTTACCGGGAGAAAAACTGTTTTTT. Amino acids: CASSSLPGEKLFF.

The rearrangement uses TRBV6-1 and TRBJ1-2, with a possible D match to TRBD1 (6 bases). The V and J ends lost 2 bases and 7 bases respectively, with 17 bases between them. The CDR3 contains 15 residues. The germline gives CDR1 MNHNS, CDR2 SASEGT. CDR3 loop: CASSEFRRTVSGYTF. The CDR3 bases are TGTGCCAGCAGTGAATTTCGACGGACAGTATCTGGCTACACCTTC.

This clone was observed a single time. This chain joins TRBV19 and TRBJ1-1, with 9 bases aligning to TRBD1. The CDR3 is 17 amino acids. The germline CDR1 and CDR2 sequences are LNHDA and SQIVND (reference sequence). With V trimmed by 5 bases and J by 1 base, 11 bases remained unmatched. In DNA form, the CDR3 reads TGTGCCAGTAGTGCGCAAGGACAGGGGCTGCCGAACACTGAAGCTTTCTTT. It is translated as CASSAQGQGLPNTEAFF.

V is TRBV28 and J is TRBJ1-5; possibly TRBD1 for D (5 bases). This CDR3 has 14 residues. Trimming stripped 1 base from V and 8 bases from J, with 12 bases between. The V gene's germline CDR1 is MDHEN and CDR2 SYDVKM. This CDR3 reads CASSLFAGREPQHF. The DNA of the CDR3 is TGTGCCAGCAGTTTATTTGCAGGGAGGGAGCCCCAGCATTTT.

The chain joins TRBV6-5 to TRBJ1-1, with a tentative D call TRBD1 (6 bases). Per germline, CDR1 MNHEY and CDR2 SVGAGI. The CDR3 covers 15 residues. V lost 2 bases to trimming and J lost 7 bases, with 17 bases between them. This chain's CDR3 is CASSYQNEGVGEAFF. Written as DNA, the CDR3 is TGTGCCAGCAGTTACCAGAATGAGGGGGTGGGTGAAGCTTTCTTT.